This TCR beta chain appears in the sequencing data of a study of blood T cell repertoires in COVID-19. CDR1 and CDR2 from the germline V gene are GTSNPN and SVGIG (reference sequence). This CDR3 has 13 residues. The V end lost 4 bases, the J end lost 8 bases, and 14 bases lay between the germline ends. As processed by the authors: Reference gene primer amplification in the assay estimated nucleated cell counts. Produced via immunoSEQ multiplex PCR; TCRdb's table is partial and in-frame only. V and J calls and clone size are copied from that table; D and trimming were computed from the DNA. The repertoire holds more than 250,000 clones, with 70% to 90% as singletons.

The sample comprised PBMCs or T cells enriched from blood (not recorded which). The chain employs TRBV30 and TRBJ1-4; D uncertain. The sequence derives from a woman aged 30 to 39 who had recovered from COVID-19. The CDR3 DNA sequence: TGTGCCTGGAACGGAAGGGCGGGAGAAAAACTGTTTTTT. Protein sequence: CAWNGRAGEKLFF. Filled out from reference TRBV30 and TRBJ1-4, the complete variable domain reads SQTIHQWPATLVQPVGSPLSLECTVEGTSNPNLYWYRQAAGRGLQLLFYSVGIGQISSEVPQNLSASRPQDRQFILSSKKLLLSDSGFYLCAWNGRAGEKLFFGSGTQLSVL.